This T cell receptor (beta chain) is drawn from a study of blood T cell repertoires in COVID-19. Study details: The United States, Italy and Spain supplied acute and convalescent COVID-19 samples. The cDNA or gDNA used as material had been derived from T cells, B-cell-depleted T cells, or PBMCs.

Authors' data handling: Nucleated cell number was recorded as an estimate derived from reference gene primer amplification. Measured with immunoSEQ multiplex PCR; TCRdb has only the in-frame clones, and not every one. The DNA was the basis for D and trimming; V, J and clone size are from that table. The table lists around 250,000 clones, around 80% of them singletons. Of note for this clone: The same CDR3 is also encoded by other DNA sequences in this sample.

The length of the CDR3 is 13 residues. The V gene's germline CDR1 is MNHEY and CDR2 SMNVEV (reference sequence). The V segment lost 4 bases and the J segment 0 bases; nucleotides outside the gene matches: 0. The source is an elderly man with acute or convalescent COVID-19. The chain links TRBV27 to TRBJ2-7; 7 bases map to TRBD2. Sequencing was performed on peripheral blood. The CDR3 bases are TGTGCCAGCAGTTGGGGGGGCTCCTACGAGCAGTACTTC. Its protein product is CASSWGGSYEQYF.